The 32 T cell receptor beta chains in this list originate from one sample, sequenced in a study of T cell responses to AZD1222 COVID-19 vaccine. Profiling relied on immunoSEQ multiplex PCR, and the TCRdb table lists in-frame clones only, not all of them. The sample carries over 150,000 clones, almost 90% recorded once. Source: peripheral blood, taken on day 0 of AZD1222 vaccination. The receptors derive from an adult in good health.

The V call is TRBV29-1, the J call TRBJ2-7; D may match TRBD1 or TRBD2 (6 bases each). The CDR3 loop spans 15 amino acids. With 6 bases removed from V and 6 bases from J, the gap between germline ends came to 24 bases. Germline lookup yields CDR1 SQVTM and CDR2 ANQGSEA. CDR3 nucleotide sequence: TGCAGCGTAGAAAACCTGGACAGCCGGGAGCGCGAGCAGTACTTC. Translated, it gives CSVENLDSREREQYF.

The rearrangement links TRBV6-6 to TRBJ2-5, with D tentatively TRBD1 (5 bases). The CDR3 loop spans 14 amino acids. Germline V lookup: CDR1 MNHNY, CDR2 SVGAGI (reference sequence). V gave up 5 bases and J gave up 1 base, with 11 bases separating them. The CDR3 sequence: CASSPRAPQETQYF. CDR3 nucleotide sequence: TGTGCCAGCAGTCCCAGGGCACCCCAAGAGACCCAGTACTTC.

The rearrangement uses TRBV19 and TRBJ2-3; 10 positions agree with TRBD2. This CDR3 is built from 15 residues. Germline V gives CDR1 LNHDA, CDR2 SQIVND (reference sequence). V was pared by 3 bases and J by 2 bases, with 2 bases of the junction left unmatched. The CDR3 loop reads CASSMSGRVTDTQYF. As DNA, the CDR3 is TGTGCCAGTAGTATGAGCGGGAGGGTCACAGATACGCAGTATTTT.

This sequence joins TRBV7-9 and TRBJ1-3; unclear D gene. This CDR3 spans 13 amino acids. Germline CDR1 is SEHNR and CDR2 is FQNEAQ (reference sequence). V lost 1 base to trimming and J lost 3 bases, with 4 bases between them. The CDR3 loop reads CASSLGDGNTIYF. CDR3 nucleotides: TGTGCCAGCAGCTTAGGGGATGGAAACACCATATATTTT.

This chain connects TRBV19 to TRBJ1-5; D is uncertain. This CDR3 contains 15 residues. Per the germline V gene, CDR1 is LNHDA and CDR2 is SQIVND (reference sequence). The V end lost 7 bases, the J end lost 4 bases, and 17 bases lay between the germline ends. The CDR3 coding sequence is TGTGCCAGTAACCCCGAGAGTTCTCGGAATCAGCCCCAGCATTTT. Encoded protein: CASNPESSRNQPQHF.

V usage is TRBV28 and J usage is TRBJ2-7; 10 nucleotides line up with TRBD2. Trimming removed 2 bases from V and 3 bases from J; junction bases left unmatched: 7. The germline CDR1 and CDR2 sequences are MDHEN and SYDVKM. The CDR3 loop spans 16 amino acids. CDR3 region: CASSLPLAGVGYEQYF. The CDR3 nucleotides read TGTGCCAGCAGTTTACCCCTAGCGGGAGTAGGCTACGAGCAGTACTTC.

The table lists this clone with a few counts. The rearrangement joins TRBV24-1 to TRBJ2-6, with D possibly being TRBD1 (5 bases). There are 14 residues in the CDR3. Germline V gives CDR1 KGHDR, CDR2 SFDVKD. With 9 bases removed from V and 0 bases from J, the gap between germline ends came to 8 bases. The CDR3 loop reads CATSDSSGANVLTF. CDR3 nucleotides: TGTGCCACCTCTGACAGCTCTGGGGCCAACGTCCTGACTTTC.

This clone was counted a single time. The chain recombines TRBV29-1 with TRBJ1-1; 9 positions match TRBD1. The CDR3 is made up of 11 amino acids. V dropped 6 bases and J dropped 4; count of bases not matched to a gene: 0. Germline CDR1 is SQVTM and CDR2 is ANQGSEA. This CDR3 is CSVTGGTEAFF. The DNA for the CDR3 is TGCAGCGTGACAGGGGGCACTGAAGCTTTCTTT.

The rearrangement links TRBV28 to TRBJ1-2; 9 bases map to TRBD1. V gave up 3 bases and J gave up 7 bases; unmatched junction bases: 6. Germline V gene sequence: CDR1 MDHEN, CDR2 SYDVKM. The CDR3 contains 14 residues. The CDR3 coding sequence is TGTGCCAGCAGTTTTGGACAGGGGTATGGTGGCTACACCTTC. This encodes CASSFGQGYGGYTF.

The chain carries TRBV4-2 and TRBJ1-4, with 8 bases lining up with TRBD1. Germline CDR1 reads LGHNA; CDR2 reads YNFKEQ. This CDR3 contains 19 residues. Trimming at V came to 2 bases and at J to 0 bases, leaving 11 bases not matched to a gene. The DNA for the CDR3 is TGTGCCAGCAGCCAAAGGGGACAGGAACCAAAATCAACTAATGAAAAACTGTTTTTT. Its translation: CASSQRGQEPKSTNEKLFF.

The V gene is TRBV3-1 (or the pseudogene TRBV3-2), the J gene TRBJ1-6, with 12 nucleotides matching TRBD1. Germline lookup yields CDR1 LGHDT and CDR2 YNNKEL (reference sequence). This CDR3 spans 16 amino acids. V shed 4 bases and J 8 bases; nucleotides not matched to a gene: 6. Here the CDR3 reads CASSLGQGAGDSPLHF. CDR3 DNA sequence: TGTGCCAGCAGCCTGGGACAGGGGGCCGGGGATTCACCCCTCCACTTT.

In DNA form, the CDR3 reads TGTGCCAGCAGCTTGGCAGGGGGCGCCGCTGAAGCTTTCTTT. Translating it yields CASSLAGGAAEAFF. J is TRBJ1-1 and V is TRBV5-5; 8 bases agree with TRBD1. The CDR3 totals 14 residues. The germline CDR1 and CDR2 sequences are SGHKS and YYEKEE (reference sequence). V dropped 0 bases and J dropped 6; count of bases not matched to a gene: 4.

There are a few counts of this clone. This chain joins TRBV7-9 and TRBJ1-2; 7 nucleotides agree with TRBD1. V shed 4 bases, J shed 5 bases, and the junction held 7 bases outside the gene matches. This CDR3 is built from 14 residues. The germline CDR1 and CDR2 sequences are SEHNR and FQNEAQ (reference sequence). In DNA form, the CDR3 reads TGTGCCAGCAGCTCCGCCCTGACAGGGTATGGCTACACCTTC. The encoded protein is CASSSALTGYGYTF. The variable domain in full, completed from reference TRBV7-9 and TRBJ1-2, reads DTGVSQNPRHKITKRGQNVTFRCDPISEHNRLYWYRQTLGQGPEFLTYFQNEAQLEKSRLLSDRFSAERPKGSFSTLEIQRTEQGDSAMYLCASSSALTGYGYTFGSGTRLTVV.

The chain carries TRBV10-3 and TRBJ2-1, with a weak D call TRBD2 (5 bases). V was cut by 4 bases and J by 1 base, with 8 bases left in between. Germline CDR1 ENHRY, CDR2 SYGVKD. The CDR3 runs to 14 residues. CDR3: CAISASGSYNEQFF. For the CDR3, the DNA is TGTGCCATCAGTGCCTCGGGATCCTACAATGAGCAGTTCTTC.

The V call is TRBV3-1 (or the pseudogene TRBV3-2), the J call TRBJ2-3; D could derive from TRBD1 or TRBD2 (5 bases each). The V end was cut by 4 bases, the J end by 0 bases, with 17 bases between. The CDR3 is 17 residues long. The germline gives CDR1 LGHDT, CDR2 YNNKEL (reference sequence). The CDR3 DNA follows: TGTGCCAGCAGCCGGGGCGAAGGACTGGCCAGCACAGATACGCAGTATTTT. Its translation: CASSRGEGLASTDTQYF.

This chain links TRBV2 with TRBJ2-7, with a tentative D call TRBD1 (5 bases). CDR1 and CDR2 from the germline V gene are SNHLY and FYNNEI. Trimming took 1 base from V and 3 from J, leaving 13 bases between them. The length of the CDR3 is 15 residues. The CDR3 DNA is TGTGCCAGCAGTGAAGACAGGACATCCATCTACGAGCAGTACTTC. Protein sequence: CASSEDRTSIYEQYF.

The rearrangement uses TRBV4-3 and TRBJ2-7, with 7 bases aligning to TRBD1. Losses at the gene ends were 6 bases for V and 2 bases for J; bases not matched to a gene: 10. Germline lookup yields CDR1 LGHNA and CDR2 YSLEER. CDR3 length: 15 residues. CDR3 coding DNA: TGCGCCAGCAGTCCAAACAGGGGATGGACCTACGAGCAGTACTTC. Translation: CASSPNRGWTYEQYF.

V gene TRBV19 combines with J gene TRBJ1-3; no clear D gene. Looked up from germline, CDR1 is LNHDA and CDR2 is SQIVND (reference sequence). The CDR3 spans 16 residues. V shed 5 bases and J shed 0 bases, with 14 bases lying between them. CDR3 DNA: TGTGCCAGTAGTGCGTACAGAAGCCGCTCTGGAAACACCATATATTTT. Protein: CASSAYRSRSGNTIYF.

The rearrangement links TRBV11-3 to TRBJ1-4; D call uncertain. Trimming pared 0 bases from V and 8 bases from J, leaving 19 bases between. Germline V gene lookup returns CDR1 SGHNT and CDR2 YENEEA. This CDR3 is built from 17 residues. The CDR3 is CASSLDREEGLTEKLFF. CDR3 in DNA: TGTGCCAGCAGCTTAGATCGGGAAGAGGGTTTGACCGAAAAACTGTTTTTT.

The V and J genes are TRBV7-9 and TRBJ1-1; D perhaps matches TRBD1 (5 bases). The CDR3 is 16 residues long. Germline CDR1 and CDR2: SEHNR and FQNEAQ (reference sequence). Trimming shortened V by 5 bases and J by 7 bases, and 23 bases separated the two germline ends. The CDR3 region has the DNA TGTGCCAGCAGCCCCGTATTGTCCGGGGCAACACTTGAAGCTTTCTTT. This gives the protein CASSPVLSGATLEAFF.

This chain links TRBV29-1 with TRBJ1-5; D unclear. Germline V gives CDR1 SQVTM, CDR2 ANQGSEA. The ends were cut back, 0 bases at V and 2 bases at J, with 11 bases in the middle. CDR3 length equals 15 residues. CDR3 region: CSVEDEGKGNQPQHF. The CDR3 DNA follows: TGCAGCGTTGAAGATGAAGGGAAGGGCAATCAGCCCCAGCATTTT. The complete variable domain, with remaining parts taken from reference TRBV29-1 and TRBJ1-5, reads SAVISQKPSRDICQRGTSLTIQCQVDSQVTMMFWYRQQPGQSLTLIATANQGSEATYESGFVIDKFPISRPNLTFSTLTVSNMSPEDSSIYLCSVEDEGKGNQPQHFGDGTRLSIL.

The V gene is TRBV30, the J gene TRBJ1-2; 7 bases fit TRBD1. CDR1 and CDR2 (germline): GTSNPN, SVGIG (reference sequence). The CDR3 spans 15 residues. J was trimmed by 0 bases and V by 3 bases; bases with no gene match: 7. The CDR3 spells CAWRKLDRANYGYTF. DNA of the CDR3: TGTGCCTGGAGGAAACTCGACAGGGCTAACTATGGCTACACCTTC.

This clone was observed a few times. The chain carries TRBV10-2 and TRBJ1-1, with D possibly being TRBD1 (6 bases). This CDR3 region has 14 residues. From germline, CDR1 is WSHSY and CDR2 SAAADI. V was shortened by 3 bases and J by 6 bases, with 14 bases between the two germline ends. The CDR3: CASSDRPGEAEAFF. CDR3 bases: TGCGCCAGCAGTGATAGGCCAGGGGAGGCTGAAGCTTTCTTT.

A single count supports this clone. The chain joins TRBV3-1 (or the pseudogene TRBV3-2) to TRBJ2-1; TRBD2 agrees at 12 bases. This CDR3 region has 15 residues. The germline V gene has CDR1 LGHDT and CDR2 YNNKEL (reference sequence). V shed 1 base, J shed 6 bases, and the junction held 1 base outside the gene matches. The CDR3 sequence is CASSQGLAGANEQFF. In DNA, the CDR3 is TGTGCCAGCAGCCAAGGACTAGCGGGAGCCAATGAGCAGTTCTTC.

The chain employs TRBV19 and TRBJ2-2; D is uncertain. Germline V gene data show CDR1 as LNHDA and CDR2 as SQIVND (reference sequence). Trimming took off 5 bases at V and 4 bases at J, with 8 bases between the two ends. The length of the CDR3 is 13 residues. CDR3 in DNA: TGTGCCAGTAGTTCCGTAGGCACCGGGGAGCTGTTTTTT. It codes for CASSSVGTGELFF. Full variable domain (outside the CDR3, taken from reference TRBV19 and TRBJ2-2): DGGITQSPKYLFRKEGQNVTLSCEQNLNHDAMYWYRQDPGQGLRLIYYSQIVNDFQKGDIAEGYSVSREKKESFPLTVTSAQKNPTAFYLCASSSVGTGELFFGEGSRLTVL.

This clone was recorded only once. This chain uses TRBV4-3 with TRBJ1-6; D is uncertain. The V end lost 1 base, the J end lost 7 bases, and 5 bases lay between the germline ends. The V gene's germline CDR1 is LGHNA and CDR2 YSLEER. The CDR3 contains 13 residues. In DNA, the CDR3 is TGCGCCAGCAGCCAAGGAGGGAATTCACCCCTCCACTTT. Protein sequence: CASSQGGNSPLHF.

For the CDR3, the DNA is TGTGCCAGCAGCGGGACTGCAAGCAATGAGCAGTTCTTC. The encoded protein is CASSGTASNEQFF. The chain couples TRBV7-9 to TRBJ2-1, with D perhaps TRBD2 (6 bases). The germline V gene has CDR1 SEHNR and CDR2 FQNEAQ (reference sequence). The V end lost 5 bases, the J end lost 6 bases, and 11 bases lay between the germline ends. There are 13 residues in the CDR3. Complete variable domain (other parts from reference TRBV7-9 and TRBJ2-1): DTGVSQNPRHKITKRGQNVTFRCDPISEHNRLYWYRQTLGQGPEFLTYFQNEAQLEKSRLLSDRFSAERPKGSFSTLEIQRTEQGDSAMYLCASSGTASNEQFFGPGTRLTVL.

The V and J genes are TRBV5-4 and TRBJ2-1; a possible D gene is TRBD2 (6 bases). Trimming removed 4 bases from V and 9 bases from J, with 20 bases in between. The CDR3 is 15 amino acids. Germline V gene lookup returns CDR1 SGHNT and CDR2 YYREEE (reference sequence). For the CDR3, the DNA is TGTGCCAGCAGCCGGCCCGAGACTAGTGGCGGTGAGCAGTTCTTC. Translating gives CASSRPETSGGEQFF.

A few counts support this clone. The rearrangement links TRBV25-1 to TRBJ1-5; D is unresolved. Trimming removed 2 bases at V and 1 base at J, with 15 bases between. CDR1 is MGHDK, CDR2 SYGVNS, per germline. The CDR3 is 17 residues long. The CDR3 protein is CASSEGRPGESNQPQHF. The DNA for the CDR3 is TGTGCCAGCAGTGAAGGCAGGCCCGGGGAGAGCAATCAGCCCCAGCATTTT.

The V and J genes are TRBV5-1 and TRBJ1-3, with TRBD1 as a possible D gene (6 bases). The CDR3 sequence is 15 residues long. Germline CDR1 reads SGHRS; CDR2 reads YFSETQ. The ends were cut back, 0 bases at V and 0 bases at J, with 7 bases in the middle. The CDR3 region has the DNA TGCGCCAGCAGCTTGGTAGGGGGCTCTGGAAACACCATATATTTT. Protein: CASSLVGGSGNTIYF.

The J gene is TRBJ1-1, the V gene TRBV27; D remains ambiguous. The CDR3 totals 16 residues. The V gene lost 6 bases and the J gene lost 0 bases, with 17 bases spanning the gap. Germline V gene sequence: CDR1 MNHEY, CDR2 SMNVEV (reference sequence). CDR3 DNA sequence: TGTGCCAGCAGGGTCAATCAACAAATAATGAACACTGAAGCTTTCTTT. As protein: CASRVNQQIMNTEAFF.

This chain uses TRBV11-1 with TRBJ1-1; the D gene is possibly TRBD1 (6 bases). Deletions cut 5 bases from V and 0 bases from J, with 13 bases between. The germline V gene encodes CDR1 SGHAT and CDR2 FQDESV (reference sequence). The CDR3 covers 15 residues. Written as DNA, the CDR3 is TGTGCCAGCAGCCCCGAAGGGGGGTTGAACACTGAAGCTTTCTTT. Its protein is CASSPEGGLNTEAFF.